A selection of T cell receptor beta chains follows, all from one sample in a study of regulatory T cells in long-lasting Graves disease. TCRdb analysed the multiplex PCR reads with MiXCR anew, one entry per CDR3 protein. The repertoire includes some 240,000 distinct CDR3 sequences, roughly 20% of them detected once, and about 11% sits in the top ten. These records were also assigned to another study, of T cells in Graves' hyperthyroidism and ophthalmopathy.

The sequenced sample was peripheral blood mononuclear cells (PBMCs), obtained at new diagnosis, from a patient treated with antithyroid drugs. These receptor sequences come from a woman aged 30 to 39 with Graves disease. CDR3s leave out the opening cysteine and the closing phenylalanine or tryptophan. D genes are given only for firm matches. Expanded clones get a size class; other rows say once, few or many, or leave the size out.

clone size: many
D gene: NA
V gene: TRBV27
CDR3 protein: ASSSWTTRNTEAF

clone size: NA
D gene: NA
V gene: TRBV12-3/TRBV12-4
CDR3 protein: ASRRQSDRGGYT

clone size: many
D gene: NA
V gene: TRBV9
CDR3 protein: ASSVETRNADTQY

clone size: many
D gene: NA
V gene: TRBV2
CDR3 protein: ASKEDQGNYGYT

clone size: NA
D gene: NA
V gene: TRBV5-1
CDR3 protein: ASSLSNEQY

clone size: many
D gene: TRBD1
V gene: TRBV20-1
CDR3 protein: SARDRRRGKGEAF

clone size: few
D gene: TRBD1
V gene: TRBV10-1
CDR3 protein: ASSGFGTGTGLDEQY

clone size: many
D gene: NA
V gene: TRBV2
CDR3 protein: ASSDLGRPTDTQY

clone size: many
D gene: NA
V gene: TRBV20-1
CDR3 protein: SAYSTSYNEQF

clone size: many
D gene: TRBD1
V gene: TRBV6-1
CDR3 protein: ASDRDLGTEAF

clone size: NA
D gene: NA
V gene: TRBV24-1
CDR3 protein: ATRGGNTGELF

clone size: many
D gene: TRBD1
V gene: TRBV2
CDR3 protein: AINRETGQETQY

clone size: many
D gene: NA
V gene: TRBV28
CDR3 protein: ASSSVRDTDTQY

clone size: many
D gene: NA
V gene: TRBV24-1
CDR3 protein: ATSSGGNQPQH

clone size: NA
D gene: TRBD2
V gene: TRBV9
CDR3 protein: ASSAGLAGGLLSTDTQY

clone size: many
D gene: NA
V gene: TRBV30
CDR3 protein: AWSAQADYGYT

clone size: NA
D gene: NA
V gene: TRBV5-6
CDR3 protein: ASSLAQDYNEQF

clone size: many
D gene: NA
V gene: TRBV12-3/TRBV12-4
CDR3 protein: ASSPSWGAEAF

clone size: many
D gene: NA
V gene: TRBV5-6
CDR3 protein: ASSFSAGAKYGYT

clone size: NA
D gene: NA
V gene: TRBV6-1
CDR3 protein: ASVRGADEKLF

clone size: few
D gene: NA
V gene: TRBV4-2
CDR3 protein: ASSPRQHGPYEQY

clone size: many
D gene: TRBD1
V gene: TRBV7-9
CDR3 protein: ASSLEAGTGSYEQY

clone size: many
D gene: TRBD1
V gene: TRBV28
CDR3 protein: ASSLTGGTTYEQY

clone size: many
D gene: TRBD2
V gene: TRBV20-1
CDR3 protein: SASNLASGKDTGELF

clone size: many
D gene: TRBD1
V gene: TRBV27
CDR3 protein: ATLDRVRTEAF

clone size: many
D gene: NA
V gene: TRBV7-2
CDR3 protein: ASSSGVRPYNEQF

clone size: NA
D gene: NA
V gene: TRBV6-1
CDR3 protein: ASSDTLWVGTGELF

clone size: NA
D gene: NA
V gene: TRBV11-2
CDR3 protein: ASSLALNGYT

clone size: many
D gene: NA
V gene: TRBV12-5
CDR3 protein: ASGLGREPGYT

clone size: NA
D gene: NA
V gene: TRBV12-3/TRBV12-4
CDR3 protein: ASSGRQFGDTEAF

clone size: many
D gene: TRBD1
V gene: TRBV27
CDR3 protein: ASSLVGQIPMGYYGYT

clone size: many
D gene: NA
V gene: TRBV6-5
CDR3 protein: ASSYSIGEPQH

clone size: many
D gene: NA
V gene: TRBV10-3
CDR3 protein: AISDPSGASTDTQY

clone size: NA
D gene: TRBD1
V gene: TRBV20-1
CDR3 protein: SAIRAQTGGLTEQY

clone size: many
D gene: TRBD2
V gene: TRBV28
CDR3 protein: ASKVDVAGGGETQY

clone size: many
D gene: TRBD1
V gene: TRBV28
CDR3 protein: ASRATGGSSYEQY

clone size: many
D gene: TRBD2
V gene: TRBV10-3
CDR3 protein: AISEPVSGRGENIQY

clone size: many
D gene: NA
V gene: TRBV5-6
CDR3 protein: ASSLVWGGNSPLH

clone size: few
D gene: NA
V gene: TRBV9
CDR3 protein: ASSVGDKSGGYT

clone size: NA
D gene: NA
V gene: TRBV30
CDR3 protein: AWKRGRAYEQY

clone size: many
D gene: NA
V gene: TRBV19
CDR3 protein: ASLRDLATGELF

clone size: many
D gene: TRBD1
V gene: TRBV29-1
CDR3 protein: SVPPKGQLNTEAF

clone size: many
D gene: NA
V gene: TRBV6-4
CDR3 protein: ASSDTWTDSPLH

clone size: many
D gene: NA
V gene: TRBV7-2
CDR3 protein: ASSLGPQSRRGYT

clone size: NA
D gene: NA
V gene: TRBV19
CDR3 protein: ASSTSAGRLYEQY

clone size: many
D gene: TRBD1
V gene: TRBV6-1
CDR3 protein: ASRRGGSDTGELF

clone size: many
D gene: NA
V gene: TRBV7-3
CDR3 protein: ASSLTGVSEAF

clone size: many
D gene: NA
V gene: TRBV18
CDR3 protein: ASSTLGGAEAF

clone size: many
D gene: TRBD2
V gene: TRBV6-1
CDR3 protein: ASSELAEGSYEQY

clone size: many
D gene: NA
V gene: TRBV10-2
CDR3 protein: ASRPLGDRYGYT

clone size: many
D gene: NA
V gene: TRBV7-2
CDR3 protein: ASSPRTAARGTEAF

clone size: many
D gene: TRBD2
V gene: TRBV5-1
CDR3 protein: ASRPGTTSYEQY